The 9 T cell receptor beta chains below come from one sample, sequenced in a study of T cell clusters in autoimmune cytopenias. TRB amplification used 250 ng of peripheral blood genomic DNA. TRB was amplified by touch-down multiplex PCR, primer pools A and B combined. TCRdb reworked the multiplex PCR reads into one entry per CDR3 protein, no DNA. The sample's table shows under 4,000 distinct CDR3 sequences. Sequencing was performed on peripheral blood. Receptor source: a human donor with an autoimmune cytopenia or autoimmune hepatitis (not recorded which).

Measured by frequency, this clonotype is medium-sized (0.01 to 0.1%). This chain uses TRBV30 with TRBJ2-3; as DNA is missing, the TRBD2 call by TCRdb cannot be tested. Germline CDR1 is GTSNPN and CDR2 is SVGIG (reference sequence). This CDR3 region has 14 residues. CDR3 in amino acids: CAWSPSVVTDTQYF.

V and J are TRBV5-1 and TRBJ1-5; absent DNA, TCRdb's TRBD1 call cannot be checked. Looked up from germline, CDR1 is SGHRS and CDR2 is YFSETQ. This CDR3 contains 14 residues. CDR3 in amino acids: CASSPGDKDQPQHF.

This clonotype is labeled medium-sized based on frequency. The chain uses TRBV7-2 and TRBJ2-3. CDR3 size: 15 residues. Germline V CDR1 and CDR2: SGHTA, FQGNSA. CDR3 amino acids: CASSLGRASTDTQYF.

This clonotype is identified as medium-sized (0.01 to 0.1%) from frequency. The chain is built from TRBV6-6 and TRBJ1-4; TCRdb returns TRBD1, unconfirmable since there is no DNA. The CDR3 runs 14 residues. The germline V gene has CDR1 MNHNY and CDR2 SVGAGI (reference sequence). This chain's CDR3 is CASRDPTAHEKLFF.

According to its frequency, this clonotype is large (0.1 to 1%). The V call is TRBV6-5, the J call TRBJ2-7; TCRdb lists TRBD1, though no DNA is available to test this call. The CDR3 extends over 14 amino acids. Germline V gene data show CDR1 as MNHEY and CDR2 as SVGAGI. CDR3 in amino acids: CASSYPGQGYEQYF.

The CDR3 loop reads CASGGQGFVYTF. The chain combines TRBV4-3 with TRBJ1-2; with no DNA, the TCRdb D assignment of TRBD1 cannot be verified. CDR3 size: 12 residues. Germline loops: CDR1 LGHNA, CDR2 YSLEER.

By frequency, this clonotype registers medium-sized. The genes are TRBV18 and TRBJ1-5; TCRdb designates TRBD1, a call that cannot be tested without DNA. Looked up from germline, CDR1 is KGHSH and CDR2 is LQKENI. The CDR3 has 14 amino acids. CDR3 sequence: CASSPGQGFQPQHF.

The V and J genes are TRBV12-3 or TRBV12-4 and TRBJ2-7. CDR3 length: 12 residues. The CDR3 is CASSLVAGEQYF.

By frequency, this clonotype is medium-sized. The chain uses TRBV5-4 and TRBJ2-5; TCRdb's assignment of TRBD1 cannot be checked, as there is no DNA. Germline V gene sequence: CDR1 SGHNT, CDR2 YYREEE (reference sequence). The CDR3 is 15 amino acids. The CDR3 here is CASSPDNRVIETQYF.